The T cell receptor beta chain under discussion was sequenced for a study of T cell responses to AZD1222 COVID-19 vaccine. The data were produced by immunoSEQ multiplex PCR, yet TCRdb's version contains in-frame clones alone and is incomplete. The sample holds 130,000 to 150,000 clones; roughly nine tenths are singletons and the top ten take 1.6%. Trimming cost V 1 base and J 4 bases, with 8 bases left between them. The CDR3 consists of 14 residues. Germline lookup yields CDR1 SGHVS and CDR2 FNYEAQ. This clone was observed a single time. The receptor was isolated from an adult in good health. This chain links TRBV7-6 with TRBJ1-5; D unclear. Sequencing used peripheral blood, obtained on day 0 of AZD1222 vaccination. CDR3 bases: TGTGCCAGCAGCTTAGGCCTGGGGAATCAGCCCCAGCATTTT. Residues: CASSLGLGNQPQHF.